This T cell receptor beta chain was documented in a study of T-cell reconstitution after alpha-beta-depleted transplantation in children. This clonotype showed up just a few times. Construction of the TCRbeta library involved unique molecular identifiers. MiXCR, run by TCRdb on the PCR reads, gives a single entry per CDR3 protein. Found here are just over 350,000 distinct CDR3 sequences, about 14% of them singletons; the top ten hold over 3.5%. The TCR originated in a human donor who donated a stem cell graft to a child with Fanconi anemia. The sample in question was PBMCs, obtained from the stem cell graft.

The CDR3: CSVETANEKLFF. Written as DNA, the CDR3 is TGCAGCGTGGAGACAGCTAATGAAAAACTGTTTTTT. V and J are TRBV29-1 and TRBJ1-4; a possible D gene is TRBD1 (5 bases). CDR1 is SQVTM and CDR2 is ANQGSEA in the germline V gene. V shed 6 bases and J shed 3 bases, with 8 bases lying between them. This CDR3 is built from 12 residues.